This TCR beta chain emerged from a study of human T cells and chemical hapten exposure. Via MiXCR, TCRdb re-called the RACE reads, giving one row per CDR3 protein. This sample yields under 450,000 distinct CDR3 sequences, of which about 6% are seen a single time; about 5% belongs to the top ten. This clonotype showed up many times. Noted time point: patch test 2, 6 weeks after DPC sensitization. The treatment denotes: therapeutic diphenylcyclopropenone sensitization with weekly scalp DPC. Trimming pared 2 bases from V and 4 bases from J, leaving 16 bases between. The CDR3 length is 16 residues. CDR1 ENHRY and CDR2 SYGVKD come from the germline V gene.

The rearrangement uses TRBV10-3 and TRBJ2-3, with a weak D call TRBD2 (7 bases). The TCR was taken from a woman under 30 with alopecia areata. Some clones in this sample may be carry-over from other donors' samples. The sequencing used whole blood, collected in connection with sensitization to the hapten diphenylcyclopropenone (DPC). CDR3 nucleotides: TGTGCCATCAGTGAGAGGACGGGGGGCCTCGCAGATACGCAGTATTTT. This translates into CAISERTGGLADTQYF.